The clone carrying this TCR beta chain was found a few times. This sample stems from a study of blood T cell repertoires in COVID-19. Generated by immunoSEQ multiplex PCR, the TCRdb table keeps only in-frame clones and is missing some. The sample holds approximately 490,000 clones, about 90% seen once. The trim removed 4 bases at V and 7 bases at J, leaving 14 bases unmatched. The CDR3 runs to 17 residues. Germline-derived CDR1 and CDR2 are SGHKS and YYEKEE (reference sequence). The rearrangement uses TRBV5-5 and TRBJ1-2; 12 bases are a match to TRBD1. This clonotype was obtained from a woman aged 18 to 35 who had recovered from COVID-19. The sample taken for sequencing was PBMCs or T cells enriched from blood (not recorded which). This CDR3 reads CASSRNTGTGGAGGYTF. In DNA, the CDR3 is TGTGCCAGCAGCCGAAACACCGGGACAGGGGGCGCCGGTGGCTACACCTTC.